The 30 T cell receptor beta chains listed next were all sequenced from one sample in a study of technical replicates of blood from a handful of donors. Here immunoSEQ multiplex PCR was the method, and the copy in TCRdb shows in-frame clones only, minus some. The repertoire holds around 100,000 clones, approximately 96% seen once, with roughly 0.33% in the top ten. Sequenced sample: T cells isolated from PBMCs. Source of these receptors: a human donor in good health.

The chain employs TRBV30 and TRBJ2-5, with TRBD2 identical over 9 bases. Unmatched junction bases numbered 11, after V lost 8 bases and J lost 4 bases. This CDR3 region has 14 residues. Germline-derived CDR1 and CDR2 are GTSNPN and SVGIG (reference sequence). The CDR3 DNA is TGTGCCCTTCTAGGCGGGAGGGTGGGAGAGACCCAGTACTTC. It yields the protein CALLGGRVGETQYF.

The genes are TRBV5-1 and TRBJ2-1; 13 bases match TRBD2. Germline-derived CDR1 and CDR2 are SGHRS and YFSETQ. The CDR3 length is 14 residues. With V trimmed by 4 bases and J by 10 bases, 5 bases remained unmatched. The CDR3 sequence: CASSRGLAGDEQFF. The CDR3 DNA sequence: TGCGCCAGCAGCCGAGGACTAGCGGGAGACGAGCAGTTCTTC.

CDR3 DNA sequence: TGTGCCAGTAGCATACCCATAGCGAGACGGACCCTTGAAAAACTGTTTTTT. Residues: CASSIPIARRTLEKLFF. The chain uses TRBV19 and TRBJ1-4; no clear D. Trimming pared 6 bases from V and 7 bases from J, leaving 24 bases between. CDR1 is LNHDA, CDR2 SQIVND, per germline (reference sequence). CDR3 length: 17 residues.

V is TRBV13 and J is TRBJ2-3, with 10 bases identical to TRBD2. After removal of 1 base from V and 2 bases from J, the junction contained 3 bases not matched to a gene. Germline CDR1 is PRHDT and CDR2 is FYEKMQ (reference sequence). This CDR3 comprises 16 residues. CDR3 DNA sequence: TGTGCCAGCAGCTTAGAACTAGCGGGGAACACAGATACGCAGTATTTT. It translates to CASSLELAGNTDTQYF. The whole variable domain, filled in from reference TRBV13 and TRBJ2-3, reads AAGVIQSPRHLIKEKRETATLKCYPIPRHDTVYWYQQGPGQDPQFLISFYEKMQSDKGSIPDRFSAQQFSDYHSELNMSSLELGDSALYFCASSLELAGNTDTQYFGPGTRLTVL.

In this sample, this clone turned up once. CDR3 sequence: CASSGTGLYEKLFF. CDR3 DNA sequence: TGTGCCAGCTCCGGGACAGGGCTATATGAAAAACTGTTTTTT. The rearrangement links TRBV11-2 to TRBJ1-4; 9 bases are a match to TRBD1. The CDR3 loop spans 14 amino acids. Germline-derived CDR1 and CDR2 are SGHAT and FQNNGV. V shed 8 bases, J shed 6 bases, and the junction held 7 bases outside the gene matches.

The rearrangement links TRBV28 to TRBJ2-7, with D perhaps matching TRBD1 (6 bases). Germline loops: CDR1 MDHEN, CDR2 SYDVKM. The V end lost 3 bases, the J end lost 3 bases, and 6 bases lay between the germline ends. The CDR3 covers 12 residues. CDR3 sequence: CASSLTGYEQYF. The CDR3 nucleotides are TGTGCCAGCAGTTTGACAGGCTACGAGCAGTACTTC.

This clone was seen a single time. The chain couples TRBV11-3 to TRBJ2-1; possible D gene TRBD2, 5 bases. This CDR3 is built from 15 residues. V was pared by 5 bases and J by 6 bases, with 17 bases between. The germline CDR1 and CDR2 sequences are SGHNT and YENEEA. In nucleotides, the CDR3 is TGTGCCAGCAGCAAACTAGTTTCGGGGAGCAATGAGCAGTTCTTC. As protein: CASSKLVSGSNEQFF.

This rearrangement joins TRBV9 to TRBJ1-2; D not resolved. V shed 4 bases and J shed 0 bases, with 16 bases lying between them. Per germline, CDR1 SGDLS and CDR2 YYNGEE. The CDR3 consists of 16 residues. CDR3 nucleotide sequence: TGTGCCAGCAGCCCTTCTACCGGTAGCACTAACTATGGCTACACCTTC. It is translated as CASSPSTGSTNYGYTF.

The CDR3, as DNA: TGTGCCAGCCGGGTTGGGGGCTCAGATACGCAGTATTTT. It encodes CASRVGGSDTQYF. V is TRBV7-2 and J is TRBJ2-3; TRBD1 might be the D (6 bases). Trimming stripped 8 bases from V and 4 bases from J, with 13 bases between. The CDR3 consists of 13 residues. CDR1 and CDR2 from the germline V gene are SGHTA and FQGNSA.

The chain joins TRBV30 to TRBJ1-2, with D tentatively TRBD1 (6 bases). Germline V gene data show CDR1 as GTSNPN and CDR2 as SVGIG (reference sequence). CDR3 length equals 12 residues. V was shortened by 3 bases and J by 1 base, with 6 bases between the two germline ends. For the CDR3, the DNA is TGTGCCTGGAGACAGGGTAACTATGGCTACACCTTC. Its translation: CAWRQGNYGYTF.

The chain uses TRBV18 and TRBJ2-5; D is possibly TRBD1 (6 bases). Germline V gene sequence: CDR1 KGHSH, CDR2 LQKENI. The CDR3 extends over 15 amino acids. Trimming removed 3 bases at V and 2 bases at J, with 13 bases between. In nucleotides, the CDR3 is TGTGCCAGCTCACCCCCCAGTAGGGGGCAAGAGACCCAGTACTTC. This gives the protein CASSPPSRGQETQYF.

This clone was picked up one time. J is TRBJ2-1 and V is TRBV7-2; no clear D gene. This CDR3 spans 14 amino acids. Trimming took 0 bases from V and 8 from J, leaving 11 bases between them. Germline-derived CDR1 and CDR2 are SGHTA and FQGNSA. The DNA for the CDR3 is TGTGCCAGCAGCTTAGCGGCCTCCCTCGATGAGCAGTTCTTC. It yields the protein CASSLAASLDEQFF.

The gene calls are TRBV11-2 and TRBJ2-3; the match to TRBD2 covers 7 bases. Germline trimming cut 4 bases from V and 0 bases from J; bases unmatched to any gene: 7. The CDR3 extends over 16 amino acids. Per germline, CDR1 SGHAT and CDR2 FQNNGV. This chain's CDR3 is CASSSDWGGSTDTQYF. The CDR3 DNA follows: TGTGCCAGCAGCTCAGACTGGGGGGGTAGCACAGATACGCAGTATTTT.

This chain links TRBV11-3 with TRBJ2-2, with a possible D match to TRBD2 (6 bases). This CDR3 is 16 amino acids long. Germline loops: CDR1 SGHNT, CDR2 YENEEA. The germline V and J ends were trimmed by 3 bases and 3 bases, with 14 bases remaining between them. CDR3 region: CASSLGLWGDTGELFF. In DNA, the CDR3 is TGTGCCAGCAGCTTGGGGCTCTGGGGGGACACCGGGGAGCTGTTTTTT.

The chain uses TRBV2 and TRBJ2-7, with 7 bases lining up with TRBD1. Germline trimming cut 6 bases from V and 12 bases from J; bases unmatched to any gene: 5. CDR1 is SNHLY, CDR2 FYNNEI, per germline. The CDR3 runs 10 residues. CDR3 sequence reads: CASRQGIWYF. CDR3 nucleotides: TGTGCCAGCAGACAGGGGATTTGGTACTTC.

The chain joins TRBV5-1 to TRBJ2-2; D gene ambiguous. V was trimmed by 1 base and J by 7 bases, leaving 14 bases between them. Germline V CDR1 and CDR2: SGHRS, YFSETQ. CDR3 length: 15 residues. In DNA form, the CDR3 reads TGCGCCAGCAGCTTGTTGTCGGGTAGTAGCGGGGAGCTGTTTTTT. Translation gives CASSLLSGSSGELFF.

The chain joins TRBV28 to TRBJ2-3; D gene unclear. Germline V gene data show CDR1 as MDHEN and CDR2 as SYDVKM. The CDR3 is 18 amino acids. V lost 6 bases and J 6 bases, leaving 28 bases between the germline ends. The CDR3 DNA is TGTGCCAGCAGCAAAAGTCCTTGGCCCAATCCCTTCCTCGATACGCAGTATTTT. The encoded protein is CASSKSPWPNPFLDTQYF.

The V and J genes are TRBV5-4 and TRBJ1-2; a possible D gene is TRBD1 (6 bases). CDR1 and CDR2 (germline): SGHNT, YYREEE (reference sequence). The CDR3 runs 14 residues. The V gene lost 0 bases and the J gene lost 1 base, with 7 bases spanning the gap. The DNA of the CDR3 is TGTGCCAGCAGCTTGGACAGGGTTAACTATGGCTACACCTTC. Its protein product is CASSLDRVNYGYTF. The full variable domain, completed using reference TRBV5-4 and TRBJ1-2, is ETGVTQSPTHLIKTRGQQVTLRCSSQSGHNTVSWYQQALGQGPQFIFQYYREEENGRGNFPPRFSGLQFPNYSSELNVNALELDDSALYLCASSLDRVNYGYTFGSGTRLTVV.

This chain links TRBV10-1 with TRBJ1-4; 8 nucleotides align to TRBD1. CDR3 length: 14 residues. CDR1 is WNHNN, CDR2 SYGVQD, per germline (reference sequence). The V gene end was trimmed by 6 bases and the J gene end by 8 bases; junction bases not matched to a gene: 8. The CDR3 region has the DNA TGCGCCAGCAGCGAGCAGGGGGCAGGAGAAAAACTGTTTTTT. Its protein is CASSEQGAGEKLFF.

The chain combines TRBV7-9 with TRBJ1-1; D call uncertain. The CDR3 loop spans 10 amino acids. With 11 bases removed from V and 6 bases from J, the gap between germline ends came to 10 bases. Germline CDR1 and CDR2: SEHNR and FQNEAQ (reference sequence). CDR3 amino acids: CAAEEAEAFF. The CDR3 DNA follows: TGTGCCGCGGAGGAGGCTGAAGCTTTCTTT.

J is TRBJ2-5 and V is TRBV28; 8 positions agree with TRBD2. The CDR3 is 16 amino acids. V lost 2 bases to trimming and J lost 0 bases; unmatched junction nucleotides: 5. Germline loops: CDR1 MDHEN, CDR2 SYDVKM. The CDR3 loop reads CASSLSLAGNQETQYF. Here the CDR3 DNA reads TGTGCCAGCAGTTTAAGCCTAGCGGGTAACCAAGAGACCCAGTACTTC.

This chain uses TRBV2 with TRBJ2-4, with TRBD1 identical over 8 bases. The CDR3 totals 15 residues. Germline V gene data show CDR1 as SNHLY and CDR2 as FYNNEI. V shed 6 bases and J 1 base; nucleotides not matched to a gene: 5. The DNA of the CDR3 is TGTGCCAGCAGGACAGGGGCGAACGCCAAAAACATTCAGTACTTC. This sequence encodes CASRTGANAKNIQYF.

This chain uses TRBV30 with TRBJ1-5; 9 bases are shared with TRBD1. This CDR3 is built from 14 residues. Losses at the gene ends were 2 bases for V and 7 bases for J; bases not matched to a gene: 6. CDR1 is GTSNPN and CDR2 is SVGIG in the germline V gene (reference sequence). CDR3 nucleotide sequence: TGTGCCTGGAGTCCCGGGACAGGGAGCCAGCCCCAGCATTTT. It specifies CAWSPGTGSQPQHF.

J is TRBJ2-1 and V is TRBV9, with 12 bases aligning to TRBD2. The CDR3 sequence is 15 residues long. Germline CDR1 is SGDLS and CDR2 is YYNGEE. Trimming took 5 bases from V and 8 from J; bases not matched to a gene: 8. The CDR3 protein is CASSYRLAGEDEQFF. CDR3 sequence (DNA): TGTGCCAGCAGTTATCGACTAGCGGGGGAGGATGAGCAGTTCTTC.

This chain links TRBV2 with TRBJ1-5; 12 nucleotides match TRBD1. Germline V gives CDR1 SNHLY, CDR2 FYNNEI. V shed 8 bases and J 6 bases; nucleotides not matched to a gene: 5. The CDR3 extends over 14 amino acids. For the CDR3, the DNA is TGTGCCAGCGTGGGACAGGGGGCAACTCAGCCCCAGCATTTT. The encoded protein is CASVGQGATQPQHF. Full variable domain (missing parts from reference TRBV2 and TRBJ1-5): EPEVTQTPSHQVTQMGQEVILRCVPISNHLYFYWYRQILGQKVEFLVSFYNNEISEKSEIFDDQFSVERPDGSNFTLKIRSTKLEDSAMYFCASVGQGATQPQHFGDGTRLSIL.

This chain joins TRBV30 and TRBJ2-2, with D maybe TRBD1 (5 bases). Germline V gene data show CDR1 as GTSNPN and CDR2 as SVGIG (reference sequence). V was trimmed by 0 bases and J by 7 bases, leaving 12 bases between them. CDR3 size: 14 residues. CDR3 region: CAWSVRREGGELFF. The CDR3 nucleotides read TGTGCCTGGAGTGTTCGCAGGGAAGGCGGGGAGCTGTTTTTT. The full variable domain, its missing parts supplied by reference TRBV30 and TRBJ2-2, is SQTIHQWPATLVQPVGSPLSLECTVEGTSNPNLYWYRQAAGRGLQLLFYSVGIGQISSEVPQNLSASRPQDRQFILSSKKLLLSDSGFYLCAWSVRREGGELFFGEGSRLTVL.

On this clone: Other DNA sequences in this specimen translate into the identical CDR3. The rearrangement links TRBV27 to TRBJ1-1; D is unclear. The V and J ends lost 6 bases and 1 base respectively, with 3 bases between them. Germline assignment: CDR1 MNHEY and CDR2 SMNVEV (reference sequence). This CDR3 has 11 amino acids. CDR3 loop: CASRRNTEAFF. The CDR3 DNA sequence: TGTGCCAGCAGGCGGAACACTGAAGCTTTCTTT.

V usage is TRBV27 and J usage is TRBJ2-1; no definite D call. V lost 5 bases, J lost 8 bases, and 13 bases lay in between. Germline CDR1 and CDR2: MNHEY and SMNVEV (reference sequence). The length of the CDR3 is 13 residues. The CDR3 sequence is CASSPSNSDEQFF. DNA for the CDR3: TGTGCCAGCAGTCCCTCTAATTCGGATGAGCAGTTCTTC.

V is TRBV19 and J is TRBJ1-2; D gene uncertain. Trimming took off 4 bases at V and 2 bases at J, with 8 bases between the two ends. Germline V lookup: CDR1 LNHDA, CDR2 SQIVND (reference sequence). CDR3 length equals 13 residues. The CDR3 sequence: CASSKGGNYGYTF. CDR3 nucleotides: TGTGCCAGTAGTAAAGGCGGGAACTATGGCTACACCTTC.

This chain uses TRBV4-3 with TRBJ2-7; a weak D match, TRBD2 (5 bases). Trimming took off 3 bases at V and 2 bases at J, with 14 bases between the two ends. The CDR3 length is 15 residues. The germline gives CDR1 LGHNA, CDR2 YSLEER. The CDR3 nucleotides read TGCGCCAGCAGCCACTTAGTCGAGCGGCCCTACGAGCAGTACTTC. This encodes CASSHLVERPYEQYF.